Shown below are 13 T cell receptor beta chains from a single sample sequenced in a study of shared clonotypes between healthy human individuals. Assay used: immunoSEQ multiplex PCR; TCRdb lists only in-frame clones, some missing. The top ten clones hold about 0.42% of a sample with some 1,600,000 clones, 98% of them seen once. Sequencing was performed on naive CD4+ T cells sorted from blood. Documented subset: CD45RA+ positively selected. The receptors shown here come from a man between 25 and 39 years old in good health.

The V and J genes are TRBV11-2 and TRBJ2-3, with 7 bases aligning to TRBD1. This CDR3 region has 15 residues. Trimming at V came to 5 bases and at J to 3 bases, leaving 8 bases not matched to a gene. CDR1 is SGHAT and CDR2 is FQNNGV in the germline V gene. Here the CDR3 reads CASSVAGTVTDTQYF. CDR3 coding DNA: TGTGCCAGCAGCGTCGCCGGGACAGTGACAGATACGCAGTATTTT.

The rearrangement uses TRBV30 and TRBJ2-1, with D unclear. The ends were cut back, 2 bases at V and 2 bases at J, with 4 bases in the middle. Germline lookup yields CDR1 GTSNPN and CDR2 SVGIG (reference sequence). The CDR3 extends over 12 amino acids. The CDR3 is CAWSRTYNEQFF. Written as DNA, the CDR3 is TGTGCCTGGAGTAGGACCTACAATGAGCAGTTCTTC.

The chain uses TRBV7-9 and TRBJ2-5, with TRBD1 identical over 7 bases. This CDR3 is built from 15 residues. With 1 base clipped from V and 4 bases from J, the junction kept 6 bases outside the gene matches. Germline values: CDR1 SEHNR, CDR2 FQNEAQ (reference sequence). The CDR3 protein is CASSLGQGIRETQYF. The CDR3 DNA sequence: TGTGCCAGCAGCTTAGGACAGGGAATTCGAGAGACCCAGTACTTC.

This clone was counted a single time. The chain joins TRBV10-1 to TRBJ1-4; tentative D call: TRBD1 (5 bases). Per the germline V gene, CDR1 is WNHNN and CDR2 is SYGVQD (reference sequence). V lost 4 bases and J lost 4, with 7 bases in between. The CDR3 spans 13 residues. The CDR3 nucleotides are TGCGCCAGCAGTGGACAGAATAATGAAAAACTGTTTTTT. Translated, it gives CASSGQNNEKLFF.

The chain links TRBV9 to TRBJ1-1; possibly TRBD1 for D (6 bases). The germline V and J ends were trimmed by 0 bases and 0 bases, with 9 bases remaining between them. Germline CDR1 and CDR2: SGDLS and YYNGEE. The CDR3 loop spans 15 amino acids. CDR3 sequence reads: CASSVGTAMNTEAFF. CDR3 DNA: TGTGCCAGCAGCGTAGGGACAGCTATGAACACTGAAGCTTTCTTT.

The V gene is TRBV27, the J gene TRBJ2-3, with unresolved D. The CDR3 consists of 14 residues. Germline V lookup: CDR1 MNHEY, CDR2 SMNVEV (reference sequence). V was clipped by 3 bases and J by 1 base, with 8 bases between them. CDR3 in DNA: TGTGCCAGCAGTTTTCAGAAGGGCACAGATACGCAGTATTTT. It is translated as CASSFQKGTDTQYF.

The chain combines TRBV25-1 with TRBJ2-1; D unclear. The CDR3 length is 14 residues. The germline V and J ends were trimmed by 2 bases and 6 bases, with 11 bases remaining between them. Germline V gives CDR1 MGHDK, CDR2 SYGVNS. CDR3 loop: CASSEPRFANEQFF. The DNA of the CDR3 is TGTGCCAGCAGTGAACCCCGGTTTGCCAATGAGCAGTTCTTC.

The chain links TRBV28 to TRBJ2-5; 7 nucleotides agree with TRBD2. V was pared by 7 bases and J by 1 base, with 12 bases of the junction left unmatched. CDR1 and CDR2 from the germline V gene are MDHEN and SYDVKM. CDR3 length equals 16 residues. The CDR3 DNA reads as TGTGCCAGCACCCTGGGGGGGACGAGCTTCCAAGAGACCCAGTACTTC. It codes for CASTLGGTSFQETQYF.

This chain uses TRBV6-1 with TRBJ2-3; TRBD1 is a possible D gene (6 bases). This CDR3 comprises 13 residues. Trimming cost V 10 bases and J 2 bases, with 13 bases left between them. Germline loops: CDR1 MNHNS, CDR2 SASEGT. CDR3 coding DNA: TGTGCCACCCAGGACAGCTCCACAGATACGCAGTATTTT. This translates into CATQDSSTDTQYF.

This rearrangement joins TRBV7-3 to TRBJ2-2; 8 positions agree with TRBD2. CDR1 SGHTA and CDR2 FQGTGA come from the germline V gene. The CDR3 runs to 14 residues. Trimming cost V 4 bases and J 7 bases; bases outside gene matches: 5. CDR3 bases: TGTGCCAGCAGCTCGGGACTAGTTCTCGGGGAGCTGTTTTTT. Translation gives CASSSGLVLGELFF.

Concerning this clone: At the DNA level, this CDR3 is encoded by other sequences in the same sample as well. CDR3 loop: CASSPAGTYNEQFF. In nucleotides, the CDR3 is TGTGCCAGCTCACCAGCGGGAACCTACAATGAGCAGTTCTTC. The J gene is TRBJ2-1, the V gene TRBV18; D perhaps matches TRBD2 (6 bases). The germline V and J ends were trimmed by 2 bases and 2 bases, with 7 bases remaining between them. The CDR3 has 14 amino acids. In germline, CDR1 is KGHSH, CDR2 LQKENI.

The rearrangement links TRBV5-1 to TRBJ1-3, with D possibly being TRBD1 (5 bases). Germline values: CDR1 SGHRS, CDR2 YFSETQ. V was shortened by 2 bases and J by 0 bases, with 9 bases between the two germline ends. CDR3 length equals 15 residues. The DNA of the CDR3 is TGCGCCAGCAGCTTTACAGGATACTCTGGAAACACCATATATTTT. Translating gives CASSFTGYSGNTIYF.

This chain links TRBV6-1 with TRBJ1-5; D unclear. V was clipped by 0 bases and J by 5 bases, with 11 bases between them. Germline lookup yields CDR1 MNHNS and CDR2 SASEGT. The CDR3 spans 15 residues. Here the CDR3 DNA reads TGTGCCAGCAGTGAAGCGCGGGGTCCGCATCAGCCCCAGCATTTT. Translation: CASSEARGPHQPQHF.